This T cell receptor beta chain was retrieved from a study of cytomegalovirus exposure and HLA in healthy donors. Study information: Membership in the Caucasian-associated ancestry cluster was found for 65% to 85% of 300 to 400 genotyped donors. Findings and caveats of the study: Trimming of TCR beta V- and J-genes showed a link, identified in a later analysis, to a missense DCLRE1C variant. Analysis performed later found approximately 17,000 TCR beta sequences associated with HLA alleles at 0.05 false discovery rate. Available immune exposure information was restricted to CMV serostatus only.

In regard to this clone: Its cognate antigen is unknown.

The CDR3 runs 15 residues. V lost 2 bases and J lost 1, with 9 bases in between. Per the germline V gene, CDR1 is SGHDT and CDR2 is YYEEEE. Primers for the PCR totalled 60 Vbeta and 13 Jbeta. The repertoire was sequenced with immunoSEQ multiplex PCR; TCRdb's copy has only in-frame clones and lacks some. The table has 250,000 to 350,000 clones, around 80% seen once. The V and J genes are TRBV5-6 and TRBJ2-2, with D unresolved. The sequenced sample consisted of PBMCs. This TCR came from a girl aged 2-10 years in good health and CMV-seronegative. The chain's CDR3 is CASSLQTLNTGELFF. CDR3 sequence (DNA): TGTGCCAGCAGCTTACAGACGCTGAACACCGGGGAGCTGTTTTTT.